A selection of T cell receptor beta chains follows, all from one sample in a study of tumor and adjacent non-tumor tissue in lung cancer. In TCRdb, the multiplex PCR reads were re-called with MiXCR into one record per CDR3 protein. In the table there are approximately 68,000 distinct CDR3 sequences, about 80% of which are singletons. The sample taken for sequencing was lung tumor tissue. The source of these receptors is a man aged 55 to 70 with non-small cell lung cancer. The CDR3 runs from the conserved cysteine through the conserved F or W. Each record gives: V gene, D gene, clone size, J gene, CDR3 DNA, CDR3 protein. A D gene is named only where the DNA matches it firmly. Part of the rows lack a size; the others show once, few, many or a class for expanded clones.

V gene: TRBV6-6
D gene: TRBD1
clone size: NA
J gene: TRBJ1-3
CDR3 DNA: TGTACTAGCCTTAATGGACAGGGCAACACCATATATTTT
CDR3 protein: CTSLNGQGNTIYF

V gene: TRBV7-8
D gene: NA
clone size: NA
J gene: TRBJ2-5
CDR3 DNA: TGTGCCAGCTGCGCGAAAGCCTGGAACCAAGAGACCCAGTACTTC
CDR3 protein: CASCAKAWNQETQYF

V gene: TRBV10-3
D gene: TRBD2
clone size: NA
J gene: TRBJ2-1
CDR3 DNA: TGTGCCATCAATGCGGGAGTGGAGGGTGAGCAGCTCTTC
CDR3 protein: CAINAGVEGEQLF

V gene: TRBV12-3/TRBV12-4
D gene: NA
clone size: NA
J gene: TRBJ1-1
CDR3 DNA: TGTACCAGCAGTTTAGCAGGAAGCACTAAAGCTTTCTTT
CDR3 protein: CTSSLAGSTKAFF

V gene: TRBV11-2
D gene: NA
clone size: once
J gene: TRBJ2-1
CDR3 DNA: TGTGCCAGCAGCTTAGGAAACATACGGGGCGGTGAGCAGTTCTTC
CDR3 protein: CASSLGNIRGGEQFF

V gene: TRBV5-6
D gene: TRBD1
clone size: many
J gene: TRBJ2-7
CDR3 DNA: TGTGCCAGCAGGAAAAGGACAGGGACGGGCGAGCAGTACTTC
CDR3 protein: CASRKRTGTGEQYF

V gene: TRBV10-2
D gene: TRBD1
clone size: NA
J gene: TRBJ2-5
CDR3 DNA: TGCGCCAGCAGTGGGACAGGGGGGATCCAATACTTC
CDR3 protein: CASSGTGGIQYF

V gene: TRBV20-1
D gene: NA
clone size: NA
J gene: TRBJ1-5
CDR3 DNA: TGCAGTGCTAAGGCGGGGACGGAGCAGTCCCAGCATTTT
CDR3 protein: CSAKAGTEQSQHF

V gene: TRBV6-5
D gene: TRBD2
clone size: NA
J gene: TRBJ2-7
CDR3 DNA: TGTACCAGTAGTTACCCGAAGCGGGAGACGGCCGAGCAGTACTTC
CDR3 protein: CTSSYPKRETAEQYF

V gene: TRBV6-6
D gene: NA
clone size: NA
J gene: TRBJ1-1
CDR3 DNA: TGTGACAGCAGTTACTCGGGAAGATCTGAAGCTTTCTTT
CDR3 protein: CDSSYSGRSEAFF

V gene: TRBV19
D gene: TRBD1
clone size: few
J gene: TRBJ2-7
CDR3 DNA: TGTGCCAGTAGTATGACAGGGGGCTCCTACGAGCAGTACTTC
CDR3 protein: CASSMTGGSYEQYF

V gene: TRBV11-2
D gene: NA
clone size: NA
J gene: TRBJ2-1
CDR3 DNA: TGTGCCAGCAGCCTATCGGCTGCTGGGTTAAGTGAGCAGTTCTTC
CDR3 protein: CASSLSAAGLSEQFF

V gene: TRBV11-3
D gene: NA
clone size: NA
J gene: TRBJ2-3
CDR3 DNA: TGTACCAGCAGCTTAATTCCCCAAGATACGCAGTATTTT
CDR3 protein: CTSSLIPQDTQYF

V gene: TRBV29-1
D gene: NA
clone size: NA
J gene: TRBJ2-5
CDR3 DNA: TGTAGCGTTCGTTTTACCCTGGTAGAGCGACGAGAGACCCAGTACTTC
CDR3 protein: CSVRFTLVERRETQYF

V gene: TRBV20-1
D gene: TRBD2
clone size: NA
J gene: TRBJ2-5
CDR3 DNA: TGCAGTGCTAGGCTCATTAGCGGGATGGCCATAGAGACCCAGTACTTC
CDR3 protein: CSARLISGMAIETQYF

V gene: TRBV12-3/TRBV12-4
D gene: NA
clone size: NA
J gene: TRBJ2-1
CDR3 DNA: TGTGCCAGCAGTTTGGACAGCCAAGACATCGATGAGCAGTTCTTC
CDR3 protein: CASSLDSQDIDEQFF

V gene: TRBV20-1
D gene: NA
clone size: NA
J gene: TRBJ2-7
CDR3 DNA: TGCAATGCTGACCCCGAGACCCGCTCCTACGAGCAGTACTTC
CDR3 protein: CNADPETRSYEQYF

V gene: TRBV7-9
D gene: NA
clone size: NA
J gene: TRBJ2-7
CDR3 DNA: TGTACCAGCAGCTTAGGCGGCAGGGGCGAGCAGTACTTC
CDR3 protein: CTSSLGGRGEQYF

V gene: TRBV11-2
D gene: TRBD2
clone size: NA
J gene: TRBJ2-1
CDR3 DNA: TGTGCCAGCATCTGGCGGGACTACCCTAGGAATGAGCAGTTCTTC
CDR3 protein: CASIWRDYPRNEQFF

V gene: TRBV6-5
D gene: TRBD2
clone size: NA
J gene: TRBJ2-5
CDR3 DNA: TGTGCCAGGAGTTACGGCGGGGGGCCTCAAGAGACCCAGTACTTC
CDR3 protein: CARSYGGGPQETQYF

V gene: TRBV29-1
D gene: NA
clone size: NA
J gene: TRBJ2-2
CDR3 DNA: TGCAGCGGGAGATTAAGTGGTGGGGAGCTGTTATTT
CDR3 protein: CSGRLSGGELLF

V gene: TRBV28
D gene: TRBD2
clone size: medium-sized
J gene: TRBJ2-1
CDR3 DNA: TGTGCCAGCAGTACGGCTAGCGGGAGGGATCTCAATGAGCAGTTCTTC
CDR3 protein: CASSTASGRDLNEQFF

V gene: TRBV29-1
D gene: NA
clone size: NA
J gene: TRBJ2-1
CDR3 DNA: TGCAGCCCCCGAAGGCAGGATTCCTACAATGAGCAGTTCTTT
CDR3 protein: CSPRRQDSYNEQFF